This T cell receptor (beta chain) derives from a study of cytomegalovirus exposure and HLA in healthy donors. The PCR used 60 Vbeta and 13 Jbeta primers. The data were produced by immunoSEQ multiplex PCR, yet TCRdb's version contains in-frame clones alone and is incomplete. The sample shows more than 100,000 clones, approximately 75% of them seen only once. V was pared by 4 bases and J by 4 bases, with 14 bases between. Per the germline V gene, CDR1 is KGHSH and CDR2 is LQKENI. CDR3 size: 14 residues. The V call is TRBV18, the J call TRBJ2-7, with D possibly TRBD2 on 7 matching bases. This receptor was taken from a middle-aged man in good health and CMV-seropositive. The sequencing sample was made of PBMCs. The chain's CDR3 is CASSLLGGAYEQYF. CDR3 DNA sequence: TGTGCCAGCTCACTCCTGGGGGGGGCGTACGAGCAGTACTTC.